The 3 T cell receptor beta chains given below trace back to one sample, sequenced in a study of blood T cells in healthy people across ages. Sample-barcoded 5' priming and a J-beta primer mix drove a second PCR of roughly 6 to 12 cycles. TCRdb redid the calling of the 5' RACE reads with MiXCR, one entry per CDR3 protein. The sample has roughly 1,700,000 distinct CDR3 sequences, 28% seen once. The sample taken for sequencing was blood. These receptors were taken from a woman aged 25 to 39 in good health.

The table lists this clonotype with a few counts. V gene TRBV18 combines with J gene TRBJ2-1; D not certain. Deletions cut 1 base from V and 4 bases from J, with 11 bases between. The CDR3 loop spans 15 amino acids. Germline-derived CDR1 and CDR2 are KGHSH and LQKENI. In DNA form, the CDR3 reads TGTGCCAGCTCACCACGAGAAGGAGAGTACAATGAGCAGTTCTTC. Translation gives CASSPREGEYNEQFF.

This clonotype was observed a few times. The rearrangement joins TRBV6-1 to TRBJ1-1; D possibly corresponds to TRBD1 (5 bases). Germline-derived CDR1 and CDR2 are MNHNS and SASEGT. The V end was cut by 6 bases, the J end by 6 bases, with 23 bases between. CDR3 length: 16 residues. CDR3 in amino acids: CASRLNIRSPGSEAFF. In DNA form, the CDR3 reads TGTGCCAGCAGACTGAACATCCGGTCGCCAGGGTCTGAAGCTTTCTTT.

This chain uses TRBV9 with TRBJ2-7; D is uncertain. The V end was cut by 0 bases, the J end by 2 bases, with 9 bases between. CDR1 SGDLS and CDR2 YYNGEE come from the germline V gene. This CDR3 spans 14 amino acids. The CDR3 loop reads CASSVGPDPYEQYF. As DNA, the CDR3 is TGTGCCAGCAGCGTAGGCCCAGACCCCTACGAGCAGTACTTC.